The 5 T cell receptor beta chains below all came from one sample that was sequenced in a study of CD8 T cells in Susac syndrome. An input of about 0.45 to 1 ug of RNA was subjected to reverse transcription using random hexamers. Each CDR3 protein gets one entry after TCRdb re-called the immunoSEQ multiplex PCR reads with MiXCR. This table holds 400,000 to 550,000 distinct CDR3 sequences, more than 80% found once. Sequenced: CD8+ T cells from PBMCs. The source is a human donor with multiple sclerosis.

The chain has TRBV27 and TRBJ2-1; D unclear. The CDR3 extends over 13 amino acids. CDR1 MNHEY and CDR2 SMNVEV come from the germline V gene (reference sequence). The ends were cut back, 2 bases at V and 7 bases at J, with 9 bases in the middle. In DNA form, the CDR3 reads TGTGCCAGCAGTTTAGGGTATATGAATGAGCAGTTCTTC. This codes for CASSLGYMNEQFF.

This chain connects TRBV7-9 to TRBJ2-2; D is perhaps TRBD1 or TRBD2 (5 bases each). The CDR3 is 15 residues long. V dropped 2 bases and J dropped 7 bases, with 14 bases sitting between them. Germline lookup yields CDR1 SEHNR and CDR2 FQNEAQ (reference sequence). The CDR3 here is CASSLYLGPDGELFF. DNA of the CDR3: TGTGCCAGCAGCTTATATCTGGGACCGGACGGGGAGCTGTTTTTT.

CDR3 in DNA: TGTGCCAGCAGTGAAGAAGCGACGGTCTACGAGCAGTACTTC. It yields the protein CASSEEATVYEQYF. This rearrangement joins TRBV6-1 to TRBJ2-7; D call uncertain. Per the germline V gene, CDR1 is MNHNS and CDR2 is SASEGT. V was clipped by 1 base and J by 3 bases, with 10 bases between them. The CDR3 sequence is 14 residues long.

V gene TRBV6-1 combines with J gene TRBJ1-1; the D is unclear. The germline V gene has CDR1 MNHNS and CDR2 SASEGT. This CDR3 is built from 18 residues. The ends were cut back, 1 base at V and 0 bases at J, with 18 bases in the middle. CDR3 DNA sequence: TGTGCCAGCAGTGAAGAGCCCGTTTGGGTCAGCCTGAACACTGAAGCTTTCTTT. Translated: CASSEEPVWVSLNTEAFF.

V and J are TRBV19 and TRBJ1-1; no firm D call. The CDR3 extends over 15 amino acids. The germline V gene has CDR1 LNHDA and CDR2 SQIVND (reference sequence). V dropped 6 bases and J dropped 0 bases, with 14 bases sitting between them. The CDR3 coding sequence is TGTGCCAGTAGCCTCTTAGAAGCAATGAACACTGAAGCTTTCTTT. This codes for CASSLLEAMNTEAFF.